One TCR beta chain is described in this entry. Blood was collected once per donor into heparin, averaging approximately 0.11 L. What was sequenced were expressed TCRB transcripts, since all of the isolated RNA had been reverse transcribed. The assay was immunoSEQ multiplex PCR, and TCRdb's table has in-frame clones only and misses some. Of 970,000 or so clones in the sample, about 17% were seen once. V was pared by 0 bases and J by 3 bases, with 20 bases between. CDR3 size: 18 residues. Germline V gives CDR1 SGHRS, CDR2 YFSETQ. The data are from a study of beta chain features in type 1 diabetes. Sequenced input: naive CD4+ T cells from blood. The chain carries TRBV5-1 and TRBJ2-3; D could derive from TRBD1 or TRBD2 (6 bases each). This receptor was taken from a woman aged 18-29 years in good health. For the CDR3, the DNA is TGCGCCAGCAGCTTGGAGGCCCCTGTAGGGGGGCGAACAGATACGCAGTATTTT. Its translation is CASSLEAPVGGRTDTQYF.